This TCR beta chain was captured in a study of T cells in localized non-small cell lung cancer. Broader study findings: Within adjacent lung there appeared a median approximately 60 of the top 100 tumor clones.

The assay was immunoSEQ multiplex PCR, and TCRdb's table has in-frame clones only and misses some. The sample lists fewer than 40,000 clones, about 81% occurring once. The table lists this clone with a few counts. Its antigen is unidentified. The TCR sequence derives from a male donor aged 60 or over with stage II squamous cell lung carcinoma. The sample consisted of peripheral blood, taken before any cancer treatment.

The CDR3 loop reads CATSPGLGTNEKLFF. For the CDR3, the DNA is TGTGCCACCAGCCCGGGACTTGGGACTAATGAAAAACTGTTTTTT. V usage is TRBV2 and J usage is TRBJ1-4; the D gene is possibly TRBD1 (5 bases). V lost 10 bases, J lost 2 bases, and 17 bases lay in between. Germline V gene sequence: CDR1 SNHLY, CDR2 FYNNEI. There are 15 residues in the CDR3. The whole variable domain, remainder taken from reference TRBV2 and TRBJ1-4, is EPEVTQTPSHQVTQMGQEVILRCVPISNHLYFYWYRQILGQKVEFLVSFYNNEISEKSEIFDDQFSVERPDGSNFTLKIRSTKLEDSAMYFCATSPGLGTNEKLFFGSGTQLSVL.